These 10 T cell receptor beta chains were all obtained from the same sample, sequenced in a study of response to subunit inactivated influenza vaccine. TCRdb reanalysed the RT-PCR reads using MiXCR and keeps one entry per CDR3 protein. The profile shows some 160,000 distinct CDR3 sequences, 11% of them singletons. Sample: non-naive T cells sorted from PBMCs, taken more than 35 days after vaccination. These receptor sequences come from a man in his forties or fifties who received an inactivated influenza vaccine.

At least ten counts were recorded for this clonotype. This rearrangement joins TRBV6-5 to TRBJ2-1; D unresolved. Germline CDR1 MNHEY, CDR2 SVGAGI. The germline V and J ends were trimmed by 0 bases and 9 bases, with 6 bases remaining between them. This CDR3 contains 12 residues. The CDR3 loop reads CASSYSGIEQFF. The CDR3 bases are TGTGCCAGCAGTTACTCGGGGATTGAGCAGTTCTTC.

This clonotype was picked up a small number of times. This sequence joins TRBV20-1 and TRBJ2-1; maybe TRBD1 (6 bases). Germline CDR1 and CDR2: DFQATT and SNEGSKA (reference sequence). The V end was cut by 4 bases, the J end by 15 bases, with 22 bases between. This CDR3 is 13 amino acids long. CDR3 sequence (DNA): TGCAGTGCTACCGGGACAACCAATCCAACGGTGTTCTTC. It specifies CSATGTTNPTVFF.

The chain links TRBV4-2 to TRBJ1-4; D uncertain. Germline V gene sequence: CDR1 LGHNA, CDR2 YNFKEQ. The CDR3 has 13 amino acids. The V gene lost 3 bases and the J gene lost 2 bases, with 4 bases spanning the gap. This chain's CDR3 is CASSQGTNEKLFF. CDR3 sequence (DNA): TGTGCCAGCAGCCAGGGTACTAATGAAAAACTGTTTTTT.

This clonotype showed up many times. The DNA of the CDR3 is TGTGCCAGCAGACTACTCCGGGACAACTCCTACGAGCAGTACTTC. Translated: CASRLLRDNSYEQYF. V gene TRBV28 combines with J gene TRBJ2-7; a weak D match, TRBD1 (6 bases). V was clipped by 6 bases and J by 0 bases, with 15 bases between them. The CDR3 has 15 amino acids. In germline, CDR1 is MDHEN, CDR2 SYDVKM.

This clonotype occurred once. The gene calls are TRBV30 and TRBJ2-1; 7 bases map to TRBD2. Germline V lookup: CDR1 GTSNPN, CDR2 SVGIG (reference sequence). This CDR3 has 14 amino acids. Unmatched junction bases numbered 4, after V lost 1 base and J lost 4 bases. The CDR3 DNA reads TGTGCCTGGAGTGAGGGAGGGGTGTACAATGAGCAGTTCTTC. It encodes CAWSEGGVYNEQFF.

This clonotype was counted a few times. The chain recombines TRBV3-1 with TRBJ2-1, with 11 bases aligning to TRBD1. This CDR3 spans 16 amino acids. The germline gives CDR1 LGHDT, CDR2 YNNKEL (reference sequence). V dropped 2 bases and J dropped 4; count of bases not matched to a gene: 4. This CDR3 reads CASSQPGTGGYNEQFF. The CDR3 DNA reads TGTGCCAGCAGCCAACCCGGGACAGGGGGATACAATGAGCAGTTCTTC.

This clonotype was detected many times. CDR3 protein: CASTYYTAGAGELFF. The CDR3, as DNA: TGTGCCAGCACCTATTACACGGCGGGGGCCGGGGAGCTGTTTTTT. This sequence joins TRBV12-3 or TRBV12-4 and TRBJ2-2, with 7 bases matching TRBD2. The CDR3 length is 15 residues. V was pared by 7 bases and J by 6 bases, with 11 bases of the junction left unmatched.

This clonotype was picked up a small number of times. This chain joins TRBV24-1 and TRBJ2-2; TRBD2 might be the D (5 bases). Trimming removed 5 bases at V and 1 base at J, with 7 bases between. Germline loops: CDR1 KGHDR, CDR2 SFDVKD. The CDR3 length is 14 residues. CDR3: CATSAGWNTGELFF. The CDR3 DNA sequence: TGTGCCACCAGTGCGGGATGGAACACCGGGGAGCTGTTTTTT.

There are a few counts of this clonotype. V usage is TRBV28 and J usage is TRBJ2-5; D is unclear. This CDR3 has 14 amino acids. V gave up 6 bases and J gave up 5 bases, with 16 bases separating them. Germline V CDR1 and CDR2: MDHEN, SYDVKM. CDR3 DNA sequence: TGTGCCAGCAGCCACACAGAGCGAAGGGAGACCCAGTACTTC. As protein: CASSHTERRETQYF.

The V gene is TRBV28, the J gene TRBJ2-3; 8 nucleotides match TRBD2. J lost 3 bases, V lost 5 bases, and 10 bases had no gene match. Germline V CDR1 and CDR2: MDHEN, SYDVKM. The CDR3 runs to 16 residues. The CDR3 DNA reads TGTGCCAGCAGTGAGCCAGTGCGGGAGGTAACAGATACGCAGTATTTT. Amino acid sequence: CASSEPVREVTDTQYF.